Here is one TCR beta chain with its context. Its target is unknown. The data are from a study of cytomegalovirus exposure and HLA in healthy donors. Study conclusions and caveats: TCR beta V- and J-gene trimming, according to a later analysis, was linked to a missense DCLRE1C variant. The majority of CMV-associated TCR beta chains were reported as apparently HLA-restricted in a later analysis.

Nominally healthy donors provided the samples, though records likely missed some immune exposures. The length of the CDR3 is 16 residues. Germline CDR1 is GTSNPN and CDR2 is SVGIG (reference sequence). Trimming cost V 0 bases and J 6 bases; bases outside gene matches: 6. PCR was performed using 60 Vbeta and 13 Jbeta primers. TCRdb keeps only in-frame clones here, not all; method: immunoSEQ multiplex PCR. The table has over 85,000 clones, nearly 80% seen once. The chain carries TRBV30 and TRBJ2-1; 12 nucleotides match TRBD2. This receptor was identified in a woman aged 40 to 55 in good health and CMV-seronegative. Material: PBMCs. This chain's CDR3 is CAWSVVASGGANEQFF. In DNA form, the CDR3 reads TGTGCCTGGAGTGTAGTCGCTAGCGGGGGGGCCAATGAGCAGTTCTTC.